This TCR beta chain was recovered during a study of blood T cell repertoires in COVID-19. Looking at the study overall: COVID-19 samples collected from the United States, Italy and Spain covered acute and convalescent phases.

CDR3 length equals 16 residues. The J segment lost 7 bases and the V segment lost 0 bases, leaving 12 bases of the junction unmatched. Germline assignment: CDR1 SGHRS and CDR2 YFSETQ. Original methodology: Estimation of nucleated cell counts was performed using reference gene primer amplification. Method: immunoSEQ multiplex PCR; TCRdb's copy keeps in-frame clones and lacks some. D and trimming come from the DNA, and the V and J calls and clone size come from that table. This table has 230,000 or so clones, around 83% appearing once. In terms of age and location, participants ranged from roughly 18 to 89 years and lived in approximately 24 US areas.

The sequence came from a woman aged 45 to 65 who had been exposed to COVID-19. This chain joins TRBV5-1 and TRBJ1-2; TRBD1 matches 7 bases. Sequencing was performed on PBMCs or T cells enriched from blood (not recorded which). CDR3 DNA: TGCGCCAGCAGCTTGGGGATCGCAGGGGGGAACGGTGGCTACACCTTC. Amino acids: CASSLGIAGGNGGYTF.